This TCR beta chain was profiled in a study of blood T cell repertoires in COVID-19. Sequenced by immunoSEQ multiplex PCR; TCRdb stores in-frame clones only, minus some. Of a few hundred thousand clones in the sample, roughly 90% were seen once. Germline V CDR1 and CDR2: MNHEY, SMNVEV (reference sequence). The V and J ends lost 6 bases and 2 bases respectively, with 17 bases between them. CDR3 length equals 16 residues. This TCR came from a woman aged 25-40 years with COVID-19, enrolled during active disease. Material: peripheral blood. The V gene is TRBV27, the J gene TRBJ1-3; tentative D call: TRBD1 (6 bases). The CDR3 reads CASRSNLGAAGNTIYF. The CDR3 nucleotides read TGTGCCAGCAGGTCGAATCTGGGGGCGGCTGGAAACACCATATATTTT.